What follows is one T cell receptor (beta chain) and its context. One entry per CDR3 protein, called by TCRdb with MiXCR from the RT-PCR reads. Here the sample spans a few hundred thousand distinct CDR3 sequences, roughly 10% being singletons. These data belong to a study of response to subunit inactivated influenza vaccine. The data were also submitted as part of a second study, on T cells expressing NK-cell markers. This second study notes: A 5'RACE template switching approach incorporating UMIs was used to make TCR beta cDNA. CD8+ T cells in a handful of donors included dominant NKG2C+ clonotypes at about 1.0-8%. Among a few donors, these clonotypes also ranked first in the CD3+CD56-NKG2C+ fraction. Expanded NKG2C+ T cell clones were not confirmed as HCMV-specific.

Sequencing used PBMCs from blood, obtained on the day of vaccination. The clonotype originates from a man aged 50 to 60 who received an inactivated influenza vaccine.

The CDR3 DNA reads TGTGCCAGCTCACCACCGTACAGGGGGCAAACCGGGGAGCTGTTTTTT. Translating it yields CASSPPYRGQTGELFF. V usage is TRBV18 and J usage is TRBJ2-2; 9 bases align to TRBD1. Trimming at V came to 0 bases and at J to 5 bases, leaving 4 bases not matched to a gene. CDR1 is KGHSH and CDR2 is LQKENI in the germline V gene. The CDR3 runs to 16 residues.